A single T cell receptor beta chain is shown here with its context. Antigen specificity is unknown. TCR beta cDNA was generated via 5'RACE template switching incorporating UMIs. TCRdb re-called the 5' RACE reads and gives one entry per CDR3 protein, without DNA. The sample data list approximately 380,000 distinct CDR3 sequences. This entry belongs to a study of T cells expressing NK-cell markers. For the study at large: HCMV seropositivity characterized most of the eight sequenced donors, and seronegativity one.

Study outcomes and limitations: As a fraction of CD8+ T cells, dominant NKG2C+ clonotypes reached roughly 1.0-7.5% in six donors.

CDR1 and CDR2 (germline): LNHNV, YYDKDF (reference sequence). The CDR3 spans 16 residues. The clonotype was recovered from a man between 18 and 69 years old in good health. The J gene is TRBJ1-5, the V gene TRBV15; as DNA is missing, the TRBD1 call by TCRdb cannot be tested. Sequenced sample: blood T cells: a sorted CD56 or NKG2C T cell subset, CD4+ or CD8+ T cells, or bulk PBMC T cells (not recorded which). The CDR3 loop reads CATSRDTRQGLQPQHF.